Listed below are T cell receptor beta chains from one sample, sequenced in a study of cytomegalovirus exposure and HLA in healthy donors. The protocol was immunoSEQ multiplex PCR, while the TCRdb copy is restricted to in-frame clones and leaves out a portion. This sample's clone table lists 45,000 to 60,000 clones. What was sequenced was PBMCs. These receptors came from a male donor in good health and CMV-seronegative. CDR3s include the opening cysteine and the closing phenylalanine or tryptophan. D genes are given only for firm matches.

.	TRBV9	TRBJ1-1	TGTGCCAGCAGCGTCCAGGGGACGAACACTGAAGCTTTCTTT	CASSVQGTNTEAFF
TRBD1	TRBV23-1	TRBJ2-7	TGCGCCAGCAGTCAATCGTGGGCAGGGGGCGAGTACGAGCAGTACTTC	CASSQSWAGGEYEQYF
.	TRBV12-5	TRBJ2-7	TGTGCTAGTGGTTCCCCGACAGTGAGCTCCTACGAGCAGTACTTC	CASGSPTVSSYEQYF
.	TRBV6-5	TRBJ1-1	TGTGCCAGCAGTAAAACACGAAACACTGAAGCTTTCTTT	CASSKTRNTEAFF
.	TRBV18	TRBJ1-1	TGTGCCAGCGCCCCCGGGATGAACACTGAAGCTTTCTTT	CASAPGMNTEAFF
TRBD1	TRBV5-1	TRBJ2-7	TGCGCCAGCTGGGACAGGAGTTCCTACGAGCAGTACTTC	CASWDRSSYEQYF
TRBD1	TRBV6-1	TRBJ1-1	TGTGCCAGCAGTGGGCGGACAGGGATAACTGAAGCTTTCTTT	CASSGRTGITEAFF
.	TRBV29-1	TRBJ1-2	TGCAGCGTGGATCAGGGAAGTGGCTACACCTTC	CSVDQGSGYTF
TRBD1	TRBV2	TRBJ1-5	TGTGCCAGCAGCCGGGACAGGGGGCCGAGCAATCAGCCCCAGCATTTT	CASSRDRGPSNQPQHF
TRBD1	TRBV11-3	TRBJ1-6	TGTGCCAGCAGCGAACAGGGGAAATCCAATTCACCCCTCCACTTT	CASSEQGKSNSPLHF
.	TRBV2	TRBJ1-1	TGTGCCAGCAGTGGAAGGACAGCGAACACTGAAGCTTTCTTT	CASSGRTANTEAFF
TRBD1	TRBV2	TRBJ1-6	TGTGCCAGCAGTGGGACAGGGGTAGTTTCACCCCTCCACTTT	CASSGTGVVSPLHF
.	TRBV10-1	TRBJ1-5	TGCGCCAGCAGTGAGTCGGCAGGGTCGCCCCAGCATTTT	CASSESAGSPQHF
.	TRBV30	TRBJ2-5	TGTGCCTGGAGTGTCCAGTCCCAAGAGACCCAGTACTTC	CAWSVQSQETQYF
TRBD1	TRBV6-1	TRBJ1-5	TGTGCCAGCAGTGAAAGGCGGACAGGGTTTAGCAATCAGCCCCAGCATTTT	CASSERRTGFSNQPQHF
TRBD1	TRBV7-9	TRBJ1-1	TGTGCCAGCAGCCCGGGACAGGGGCGGAATGAAGCTTTCTTT	CASSPGQGRNEAFF
.	TRBV4-1	TRBJ2-3	TGCGCCAGCAGCCAACCCGGACATGTCACAGATACGCAGTATTTT	CASSQPGHVTDTQYF
.	TRBV5-1	TRBJ1-6	TGCGCCAGCAGCTTGGACGGTGCGGGGGCGAATAATTCACCCCTCCACTTT	CASSLDGAGANNSPLHF
.	TRBV29-1	TRBJ1-1	TGCAGCGTTGAAGCCAGGAAGAACACTGAAGCTTTCTTT	CSVEARKNTEAFF
TRBD1	TRBV29-1	TRBJ1-2	TGCAGCGTTGAAAGTTGGGACAGGGACGGCTACACCTTC	CSVESWDRDGYTF
TRBD2	TRBV5-1	TRBJ2-7	TGCGCCAGCAGCTACGCGGGGGTGTTATACGAGCAGTACTTC	CASSYAGVLYEQYF
TRBD1	TRBV27	TRBJ1-1	TGTGCCAGCAGTCCCGGTACAGGGGTTGGAGAAGCTTTCTTT	CASSPGTGVGEAFF
TRBD1	TRBV7-8	TRBJ1-2	TGTGCCAGCAGCTTATACAGGGGCGACTATGGCTACACCTTC	CASSLYRGDYGYTF
TRBD1	TRBV9	TRBJ2-3	TGTGCCAGCAGCGTTCTCCCCGACAGGGGAAGCACAGATACGCAGTATTTT	CASSVLPDRGSTDTQYF
.	TRBV21-1	TRBJ1-6	TGTGCCAGCACTCGACCGGGACAGGGGGCGCTTAATTCACCCCTCCACTTT	CASTRPGQGALNSPLHF
TRBD1	TRBV18	TRBJ2-1	TGTGCCAGCTCACCGGGACAGGGGGTACGGGAGCAGTTCTTC	CASSPGQGVREQFF
.	TRBV9	TRBJ1-5	TGTGCCAGCAGCGTAGGGGTCAGGGCTGATCAGCCCCAGCATTTT	CASSVGVRADQPQHF
.	TRBV30	TRBJ1-2	TGTGCCTGGGGGGACAACCGAGACGGTGGCTACACCTTC	CAWGDNRDGGYTF
TRBD1	TRBV6-6	TRBJ2-7	TGTGCCAGCAGTTACCAGGACAGGGGAGTGAATGAGCAGTACTTC	CASSYQDRGVNEQYF
.	TRBV7-2	TRBJ2-5	TGTGCCAGCAGCTTCGGCGGGCAAGAGACCCAGTACTTC	CASSFGGQETQYF
.	TRBV11-2	TRBJ2-7	TGTGCCAGCAGCTTAGCGACAGCCCCTATCTACGAGCAGTACTTC	CASSLATAPIYEQYF
.	TRBV5-1	TRBJ1-6	TGCGCCAGCAGCTTGGGGCAGGGTCAATATTCACCCCTCCACTTT	CASSLGQGQYSPLHF
TRBD1	TRBV4-1	TRBJ1-6	TGCGCCAGCAGCCACGGACAGGGGGCTAATTCACCCCTCCACTTT	CASSHGQGANSPLHF
TRBD1	TRBV19	TRBJ1-1	TGTGCCAGTAGGGGCCGGACAGGGCTGGAAGCTTTCTTT	CASRGRTGLEAFF
.	TRBV15	TRBJ1-1	TGTGCCACCAGCAGAGGGCCGCGGGCCAACACTGAAGCTTTCTTT	CATSRGPRANTEAFF
TRBD1	TRBV19	TRBJ1-5	TGTGCCAGTAGTGGCACCGGGACAGAATACAATCAGCCCCAGCATTTT	CASSGTGTEYNQPQHF
TRBD1	TRBV5-1	TRBJ2-7	TGCGCCAGCAGCTCAGAGACAGGGGGGTACGAGCAGTACTTC	CASSSETGGYEQYF
.	TRBV5-1	TRBJ2-5	TGCGCCAGCAGCTTGGGACAGGTAAACCAAGAGACCCAGTACTTC	CASSLGQVNQETQYF
.	TRBV9	TRBJ2-2	TGTGCCAGCAGCCCGCGGGACAGTATAAACACCGGGGAGCTGTTTTTT	CASSPRDSINTGELFF
.	TRBV30	TRBJ1-4	TGTGCCTGGAGGCACTCAGGGGCGGGTGAAAAACTGTTTTTT	CAWRHSGAGEKLFF
TRBD1	TRBV29-1	TRBJ1-1	TGCAGCGTTGAAACGGACAGGGACACTGAAGCTTTCTTT	CSVETDRDTEAFF
.	TRBV6-5	TRBJ1-3	TGTGCCAGCAGTCGCGACAGGCGCTCTGGAAACACCATATATTTT	CASSRDRRSGNTIYF
.	TRBV30	TRBJ2-1	TGTGCCTGGAGCCACAGTTACAATGAGCAGTTCTTC	CAWSHSYNEQFF
TRBD1	TRBV10-2	TRBJ1-1	TGCGCCAGCAGCCTGCAACTGACAGGGACCACTGAAGCTTTCTTT	CASSLQLTGTTEAFF
.	TRBV11-2	TRBJ2-5	TGTGCCAGCAGCTTAGGCGGCGGGGGCTTCGGCACAGAGACCCAGTACTTC	CASSLGGGGFGTETQYF
.	TRBV4-1	TRBJ2-7	TGCGCCAGCAGCCAAGAGCGAGGGTTCTCCCACGAGCAGTACTTC	CASSQERGFSHEQYF
TRBD2	TRBV7-3	TRBJ2-7	TGTGCCAGCTCTAACTGGAGGGAGGGCGAGCAGTACTTC	CASSNWREGEQYF
TRBD1	TRBV11-1	TRBJ2-5	TGTGCCAGCAGCCCGACAGGGATGGAGACCCAGTACTTC	CASSPTGMETQYF
TRBD2	TRBV9	TRBJ2-5	TGTGCCAGCAGCGTCGACGGGGGGGCCGGAAAGACCCAGTACTTC	CASSVDGGAGKTQYF
TRBD2	TRBV29-1	TRBJ2-7	TGCAGCGTTAAGAGAGGGGAGGGTGGGCAGTACTTC	CSVKRGEGGQYF
TRBD1	TRBV5-1	TRBJ1-1	TGCGCCAGCAGCCTCACGGCCGGGACAGCGAACACTGAAGCTTTCTTT	CASSLTAGTANTEAFF
TRBD1	TRBV2	TRBJ2-5	TGTGCCAGCAGTGAAGCCGGACCCGGGACAGGGACAGAGACCCAGTACTTC	CASSEAGPGTGTETQYF